Shown below are 20 T cell receptor beta chains from a single sample sequenced in a study of T cell responses to AZD1222 COVID-19 vaccine. The assay was immunoSEQ multiplex PCR, and TCRdb's table has in-frame clones only and misses some. The sample holds around 150,000 clones, 94% seen once. The source material was peripheral blood, sampled 28 days after the second AZD1222 dose. All receptors come from an adult who received the AZD1222 COVID-19 vaccine.

This sequence joins TRBV27 and TRBJ1-1; 8 nucleotides align to TRBD1. V lost 8 bases to trimming and J lost 1 base; unmatched junction nucleotides: 9. This CDR3 region has 15 residues. Germline V CDR1 and CDR2: MNHEY, SMNVEV (reference sequence). DNA of the CDR3: TGTGCCAGCGAGAGCCGACAGGGGACGAACACTGAAGCTTTCTTT. Its protein product is CASESRQGTNTEAFF.

The chain employs TRBV30 and TRBJ1-2; D not certain. Per the germline V gene, CDR1 is GTSNPN and CDR2 is SVGIG (reference sequence). This CDR3 region has 13 residues. V lost 4 bases to trimming and J lost 3 bases, with 12 bases between them. The CDR3 protein is CAWIRTWDYGYTF. The CDR3 DNA follows: TGTGCCTGGATCCGCACCTGGGACTATGGCTACACCTTC.

In this sample, this clone turned up once. The rearrangement uses TRBV15 and TRBJ2-7; D unresolved. Germline CDR1 and CDR2: LNHNV and YYDKDF (reference sequence). The CDR3 extends over 14 amino acids. V was shortened by 1 base and J by 3 bases, with 10 bases between the two germline ends. DNA of the CDR3: TGTGCCACCAGCAGAGCAGGCAGAATCTACGAGCAGTACTTC. Its translation is CATSRAGRIYEQYF.

The J gene is TRBJ2-4, the V gene TRBV5-5; 7 bases are shared with TRBD1. The V gene's germline CDR1 is SGHKS and CDR2 YYEKEE (reference sequence). With 4 bases clipped from V and 0 bases from J, the junction kept 13 bases outside the gene matches. The CDR3 spans 18 residues. CDR3 amino acids: CASSLVLMDRLAKNIQYF. The CDR3 coding sequence is TGTGCCAGCAGCCTTGTCTTGATGGACAGGCTAGCCAAAAACATTCAGTACTTC.

This chain joins TRBV3-1 (or the pseudogene TRBV3-2) and TRBJ2-1; D gene ambiguous. The germline gives CDR1 LGHDT, CDR2 YNNKEL (reference sequence). V was shortened by 0 bases and J by 2 bases, with 11 bases between the two germline ends. The CDR3 runs 16 residues. Here the CDR3 DNA reads TGTGCCAGCAGCCAAGAAGGCTCCACGGCCTACAATGAGCAGTTCTTC. Protein product: CASSQEGSTAYNEQFF.

The chain carries TRBV6-6 and TRBJ1-1; a possible D gene is TRBD1 (6 bases). With 6 bases removed from V and 3 bases from J, the gap between germline ends came to 14 bases. CDR1 and CDR2 from the germline V gene are MNHNY and SVGAGI (reference sequence). CDR3 length: 14 residues. Here the CDR3 DNA reads TGTGCCAGCAGATTACCCTCAGGGGACACTGAAGCTTTCTTT. This translates into CASRLPSGDTEAFF.

The chain has TRBV7-9 and TRBJ2-2; D is unclear. The CDR3 is 14 residues long. Germline loops: CDR1 SEHNR, CDR2 FQNEAQ (reference sequence). V gave up 10 bases and J gave up 0 bases, with 12 bases separating them. The CDR3: CATDKKANTGELFF. CDR3 nucleotide sequence: TGTGCCACCGACAAGAAGGCGAACACCGGGGAGCTGTTTTTT. Looking up the rest from reference TRBV7-9 and TRBJ2-2 gives the full variable domain: DTGVSQNPRHKITKRGQNVTFRCDPISEHNRLYWYRQTLGQGPEFLTYFQNEAQLEKSRLLSDRFSAERPKGSFSTLEIQRTEQGDSAMYLCATDKKANTGELFFGEGSRLTVL.

V is TRBV11-2 and J is TRBJ2-7; no firm D call. Germline lookup yields CDR1 SGHAT and CDR2 FQNNGV. This CDR3 has 14 amino acids. V was trimmed by 4 bases and J by 2 bases, leaving 12 bases between them. CDR3 DNA sequence: TGTGCCAGCAGCTCTAACGACAACCCCTACGAGCAGTACTTC. It translates to CASSSNDNPYEQYF.

The chain links TRBV19 to TRBJ2-1; the D gene is possibly TRBD1 (5 bases). CDR3 size: 14 residues. The V and J ends lost 3 bases and 10 bases respectively, with 16 bases between them. Germline V gene sequence: CDR1 LNHDA, CDR2 SQIVND (reference sequence). Here the CDR3 DNA reads TGTGCCAGTAGTATTTGGTCAGGGCACGGCGAGCAGTTCTTC. Its translation is CASSIWSGHGEQFF.

This chain links TRBV2 with TRBJ2-7; D gene uncertain. Between the trimmed V and J ends, which lost 2 bases and 0 bases, there was a span of 11 bases. The germline V gene has CDR1 SNHLY and CDR2 FYNNEI. CDR3 size: 15 residues. In DNA, the CDR3 is TGTGCCAGCAGTGAATCGGGCGCCGCCTCCTACGAGCAGTACTTC. Protein: CASSESGAASYEQYF. The full variable domain, in which reference TRBV2 and TRBJ2-7 provide the parts outside the CDR3, is EPEVTQTPSHQVTQMGQEVILRCVPISNHLYFYWYRQILGQKVEFLVSFYNNEISEKSEIFDDQFSVERPDGSNFTLKIRSTKLEDSAMYFCASSESGAASYEQYFGPGTRLTVT.

The chain uses TRBV19 and TRBJ2-1, with no clear D. The germline CDR1 and CDR2 sequences are LNHDA and SQIVND (reference sequence). The CDR3 extends over 16 amino acids. The V and J ends lost 5 bases and 0 bases respectively, with 14 bases between them. The CDR3 DNA is TGTGCCAGTAGTTCAAGGACCCCTGGCTCCTACAATGAGCAGTTCTTC. This gives the protein CASSSRTPGSYNEQFF.

The chain uses TRBV5-6 and TRBJ1-2; unclear D gene. The CDR3 runs 13 residues. The germline V gene encodes CDR1 SGHDT and CDR2 YYEEEE. V lost 5 bases to trimming and J lost 4 bases, with 12 bases between them. CDR3 loop: CASRKWGGYGYTF. For the CDR3, the DNA is TGTGCCAGCAGAAAATGGGGAGGCTATGGCTACACCTTC.

CDR3 nucleotide sequence: TGTGCCACCTGGACTAGCGGGAGGGCCTCTCGGGGCAATGAGCAGTTCTTC. Protein: CATWTSGRASRGNEQFF. The chain has TRBV7-8 and TRBJ2-1; 15 nucleotides align to TRBD2. V was pared by 10 bases and J by 6 bases, with 13 bases of the junction left unmatched. The CDR3 length is 17 residues. Germline CDR1 is SGHVS and CDR2 is FQNEAQ.

The V call is TRBV7-9, the J call TRBJ2-1; 9 bases are a match to TRBD1. V gave up 1 base and J gave up 0 bases; unmatched junction bases: 10. Germline V gives CDR1 SEHNR, CDR2 FQNEAQ (reference sequence). The CDR3 contains 19 residues. The CDR3: CASSLVPGTGKSSYNEQFF. The CDR3 bases are TGTGCCAGCAGCTTAGTCCCGGGGACAGGGAAATCCTCCTACAATGAGCAGTTCTTC.

This chain connects TRBV14 to TRBJ2-7; D not resolved. The CDR3 length is 14 residues. From germline, CDR1 is SGHDN and CDR2 FVKESK. V shed 0 bases and J shed 3 bases, with 9 bases lying between them. CDR3 loop: CASSQEFGFYEQYF. CDR3 bases: TGTGCCAGCAGCCAAGAATTCGGGTTCTACGAGCAGTACTTC.

The chain joins TRBV28 to TRBJ2-1; maybe TRBD1 (6 bases). Trimming cost V 8 bases and J 1 base, with 18 bases left between them. Germline lookup yields CDR1 MDHEN and CDR2 SYDVKM. This CDR3 is built from 16 residues. CDR3 in amino acids: CASSNTGQRSYNEQFF. The CDR3, as DNA: TGTGCCAGCTCCAATACCGGACAGCGTTCCTACAATGAGCAGTTCTTC. The whole variable domain, filled in from reference TRBV28 and TRBJ2-1, reads DVKVTQSSRYLVKRTGEKVFLECVQDMDHENMFWYRQDPGLGLRLIYFSYDVKMKEKGDIPEGYSVSREKKERFSLILESASTNQTSMYLCASSNTGQRSYNEQFFGPGTRLTVL.

This sequence joins TRBV6-2 or TRBV6-3 and TRBJ1-2, with 12 bases fitting TRBD1. V was clipped by 5 bases and J by 5 bases; unmatched bases: 15. This CDR3 has 18 residues. Germline lookup yields CDR1 MNHEY and CDR2 SVGEGT. The CDR3 is CASSKSGTGGAGRYGYTF. Written as DNA, the CDR3 is TGTGCCAGCAGTAAGTCCGGGACAGGGGGCGCGGGCCGGTATGGCTACACCTTC.

The genes are TRBV18 and TRBJ2-3; no clear D gene. V gave up 1 base and J gave up 5 bases, with 4 bases separating them. Germline V gene lookup returns CDR1 KGHSH and CDR2 LQKENI. The CDR3 extends over 12 amino acids. CDR3 region: CASSPQGDTQYF. CDR3 coding DNA: TGTGCCAGCTCACCACAAGGAGATACGCAGTATTTT.

CDR3: CASSPRLAGGYEQYF. The CDR3 nucleotides read TGTGCCAGCAGCCCCCGACTAGCGGGAGGCTACGAGCAGTACTTC. The chain links TRBV11-2 to TRBJ2-7, with TRBD2 matching 13 bases. V lost 5 bases and J lost 3; bases outside the gene matches: 4. The CDR3 totals 15 residues. CDR1 is SGHAT, CDR2 FQNNGV, per germline.

Remarks on this clone: This CDR3 is also generated by other DNA sequences in the sample. The V gene is TRBV5-4, the J gene TRBJ1-2; D uncertain. CDR1 and CDR2 (germline): SGHNT, YYREEE (reference sequence). CDR3 size: 13 residues. The ends were cut back, 0 bases at V and 1 base at J, with 4 bases in the middle. CDR3 in DNA: TGTGCCAGCAGCTTGGAGGGTAACTATGGCTACACCTTC. Translation gives CASSLEGNYGYTF.